This T cell receptor (beta chain) was captured by sequencing in a study of identical twins. Regarding the study as a whole: In monozygotic twins, models underestimated the sharing of out-of-frame TCR alpha. In cord blood, abundant beta clonotypes had fewer insertions; memory showed no trend. Twin-shared out-of-frame alpha sequences were enriched for low generation probability.

Remarks on this clonotype: Its specificity is unknown.

Unique molecular identifiers were present on the cDNA, which also gained a universal primer site by template switching. One entry per CDR3 protein, called by TCRdb with MiXCR from the 5' RACE reads. The sample lists around 1.7 million distinct CDR3 sequences; about 30% were seen once. Germline CDR1 MNHEY, CDR2 SVGEGT. Trimming took 1 base from V and 5 from J; bases not matched to a gene: 11. The CDR3 runs 18 residues. The sequence derives from a newborn girl in good health. Sample: cord blood. The V and J genes are TRBV6-2 or TRBV6-3 and TRBJ2-1, with 10 positions matching TRBD2. CDR3 nucleotides: TGTGCCAGCAGTTACTTTATCGCAGCGGGAGGGAGCGACAATGAGCAGTTCTTC. Its protein is CASSYFIAAGGSDNEQFF.